The 18 T cell receptor beta chains listed next were all sequenced from one sample in a study of CXCR3-negative and CXCR3-positive naive CD8 T cells. Preparation of TRB cDNA libraries relied on 5' RACE carrying UMI labels. Following a re-call of the 5' RACE reads, TCRdb has one entry per CDR3 protein and lacks DNA. Its table records 70,000 to 95,000 distinct CDR3 sequences. Sequencing was done on a sample of naive CXCR3- CD8+ T cells from blood. As for subset: CD45RO-CCR7+CD27+CD95- naive CD8+ T cells lacking CXCR3 (TNR3-). The source is a human donor in good health. Some clones in this sample may be carry-over from other donors' samples.

V gene TRBV4-3 combines with J gene TRBJ1-2. Germline CDR1 LGHNA, CDR2 YSLEER. This CDR3 contains 14 residues. This chain's CDR3 is CASSQEGPTYGYTF.

The chain employs TRBV28 and TRBJ2-1. The length of the CDR3 is 12 residues. CDR1 MDHEN and CDR2 SYDVKM come from the germline V gene. The CDR3 loop reads CATDSSYNEQFF.

The chain combines TRBV29-1 with TRBJ2-7; checking the TCRdb D call of TRBD1 is not possible without DNA. The CDR3 contains 13 residues. Germline CDR1 and CDR2: SQVTM and ANQGSEA. CDR3 sequence: CSVVGQGVYEQYF.

The chain recombines TRBV10-3 with TRBJ2-3; TCRdb indicates TRBD1, and absent DNA this call remains unverified. The CDR3 extends over 14 amino acids. Looked up from germline, CDR1 is ENHRY and CDR2 is SYGVKD. CDR3 in amino acids: CAISEGQGSDTQYF.

V and J are TRBV9 and TRBJ1-2. This CDR3 has 13 residues. Looked up from germline, CDR1 is SGDLS and CDR2 is YYNGEE. Here the CDR3 reads CASRDTEGYGYTF.

The rearrangement links TRBV25-1 to TRBJ1-2; there is no DNA to check the TCRdb D call of TRBD1. The CDR3 is made up of 18 amino acids. Looked up from germline, CDR1 is MGHDK and CDR2 is SYGVNS. The CDR3 sequence: CASSDYRVLPQYNYGYTF.

The chain has TRBV4-1 and TRBJ1-1. Germline V gene lookup returns CDR1 MGHRA and CDR2 YSYEKL. The CDR3 contains 17 residues. This CDR3 reads CASSRGVARVDSTEAFF.

This chain joins TRBV28 and TRBJ2-7; TCRdb gives TRBD1 as the D gene, but with no DNA this cannot be confirmed. CDR1 and CDR2 from the germline V gene are MDHEN and SYDVKM. This CDR3 contains 14 residues. This CDR3 is CASSPRDSIYEQYF.

The rearrangement links TRBV7-9 to TRBJ2-7. Germline V gene data show CDR1 as SEHNR and CDR2 as FQNEAQ (reference sequence). CDR3 length equals 15 residues. The CDR3 loop is CASSLDFLSSYEQYF.

The gene calls are TRBV10-3 and TRBJ2-1; absent DNA, TCRdb's TRBD2 call cannot be checked. In germline, CDR1 is ENHRY, CDR2 SYGVKD. There are 15 residues in the CDR3. CDR3 region: CAISEPGLAVTEQFF.

The chain is built from TRBV19 and TRBJ2-1; TCRdb's D call, TRBD1, is unchecked because there is no DNA. Germline loops: CDR1 LNHDA, CDR2 SQIVND (reference sequence). This CDR3 contains 15 residues. The CDR3 sequence: CASSITGGTGGEQFF.

V and J are TRBV4-3 and TRBJ1-1; TCRdb names TRBD1, which stays unverified in the absence of DNA. Germline V CDR1 and CDR2: LGHNA, YSLEER. The CDR3 contains 19 residues. CDR3 protein: CASSPAGAVTLSTSKSAFF.

The CDR3 protein is CSVAGRIGPNTGELFF. V gene TRBV29-1 combines with J gene TRBJ2-2; lacking DNA, the TRBD1 call made by TCRdb goes unchecked. The CDR3 sequence is 16 residues long. CDR1 is SQVTM, CDR2 ANQGSEA, per germline.

V gene TRBV14 combines with J gene TRBJ2-1; TCRdb returns TRBD1, unconfirmable since there is no DNA. The CDR3 has 15 residues. CDR1 and CDR2 from the germline V gene are SGHDN and FVKESK. The CDR3 region is CASRITGDPTNEQFF.

J is TRBJ1-2 and V is TRBV29-1. The CDR3 covers 15 residues. Germline lookup yields CDR1 SQVTM and CDR2 ANQGSEA. The CDR3 sequence is CSVERVGGNIYGYTF.

The chain uses TRBV5-1 and TRBJ1-1; without DNA, the TCRdb call of TRBD1 cannot be checked. The CDR3 has 17 residues. Looked up from germline, CDR1 is SGHRS and CDR2 is YFSETQ. CDR3 loop: CASSLGGSVVGDTEAFF.

The genes are TRBV29-1 and TRBJ2-3. Germline-derived CDR1 and CDR2 are SQVTM and ANQGSEA. The CDR3 contains 12 residues. Here the CDR3 reads CSITQDTDTQYF.

The gene calls are TRBV29-1 and TRBJ2-3; there is no DNA to check the TCRdb D call of TRBD2. Germline V CDR1 and CDR2: SQVTM, ANQGSEA. The CDR3 has 13 amino acids. CDR3 residues: CSVEAPLVDTQYF.